This T cell receptor (beta chain) is drawn from a study of T cell responses to AZD1222 COVID-19 vaccine. Study-wide results and caveats: Close to half of all spike-specific TCRs reportedly target regions of the variants that are unmutated. Spike-specific TCR breadth and depth went up after people got two AZD1222 doses.

Using immunoSEQ multiplex PCR, the repertoire was profiled, and TCRdb retains in-frame clones only, with some absent. The table has roughly 140,000 clones, roughly nine tenths seen once. Regarding this clone: Its antigen is unknown.

Germline V gives CDR1 LGHDT, CDR2 YNNKEL (reference sequence). The CDR3 runs to 17 residues. V lost 0 bases and J 5 bases, leaving 17 bases between the germline ends. The source of this sequence is an adult who received the AZD1222 COVID-19 vaccine. This chain uses TRBV3-1 (or the pseudogene TRBV3-2) with TRBJ2-1; D is unclear. The material sequenced was peripheral blood, taken 28 days after the second AZD1222 dose. CDR3 coding DNA: TGTGCCAGCAGCCAAGATTATCTTGATATTGAGCACAATGAGCAGTTCTTC. Translating it yields CASSQDYLDIEHNEQFF.